The 11 T cell receptor beta chains below all came from one sample that was sequenced in a study of control samples from healthy donors and cancer patients (dated by TCRdb to 2020 to 2021). The library was prepared using the immunoSEQ multiplex PCR assay. In its TCRdb copy, this immuneACCESS table keeps in-frame sequences only and misses some clones. Where compared with another copy, unresolved V genes explain less than half of these, and the others have no known cause. This sample comprises some 120,000 clones, roughly 90% of them detected only once. The ten largest clones add up to under 40% of the sample. Input material: blood. Receptor source: a man aged 45-65 years in good health.

The chain joins TRBV30 to TRBJ1-2; 7 bases are a match to TRBD1. V gave up 1 base and J gave up 2 bases; unmatched junction bases: 10. The CDR3 covers 16 residues. The germline V gene encodes CDR1 GTSNPN and CDR2 SVGIG (reference sequence). The CDR3 DNA follows: TGTGCCTGGAGTGATGAACAGGGGCCCCTCAACTATGGCTACACCTTC. Translating it yields CAWSDEQGPLNYGYTF.

The rearrangement links TRBV7-6 to TRBJ1-1; D is unclear. V was cut by 3 bases and J by 2 bases, with 7 bases left in between. The CDR3 is made up of 13 amino acids. Germline CDR1 is SGHVS and CDR2 is FNYEAQ. This chain's CDR3 is CASSFQHNTEAFF. In DNA, the CDR3 is TGTGCCAGCAGCTTCCAGCATAACACTGAAGCTTTCTTT.

The chain links TRBV5-6 to TRBJ1-2, with unresolved D. The CDR3 has 14 residues. Germline values: CDR1 SGHDT, CDR2 YYEEEE. Trimming left V 4 bases short and J 0 bases short, with 10 bases between. The CDR3 region is CASSPTVANYGYTF. CDR3 sequence (DNA): TGTGCCAGCAGCCCGACGGTAGCTAACTATGGCTACACCTTC. The full variable domain, with the rest looked up from reference TRBV5-6 and TRBJ1-2, is DAGVTQSPTHLIKTRGQQVTLRCSPKSGHDTVSWYQQALGQGPQFIFQYYEEEERQRGNFPDRFSGHQFPNYSSELNVNALLLGDSALYLCASSPTVANYGYTFGSGTRLTVV.

The rearrangement uses TRBV7-2 and TRBJ1-5, with D possibly matching TRBD1 (5 bases). CDR1 is SGHTA, CDR2 FQGNSA, per germline. This CDR3 region has 13 residues. Deletions cut 3 bases from V and 6 bases from J, with 9 bases between. CDR3 coding DNA: TGTGCCAGCAGCTTCCCAGGGATTCAGCCCCAGCATTTT. Protein sequence: CASSFPGIQPQHF.

CDR3 sequence reads: CASTPLGTADQPQHF. The CDR3 DNA reads TGTGCCAGCACCCCACTCGGGACCGCCGATCAGCCCCAGCATTTT. This rearrangement joins TRBV27 to TRBJ1-5, with D possibly being TRBD1 (5 bases). The CDR3 consists of 15 residues. Germline values: CDR1 MNHEY, CDR2 SMNVEV (reference sequence). The V and J ends lost 7 bases and 5 bases respectively, with 18 bases between them.

As DNA, the CDR3 is TGTGCCAGCAGCTCCCCAGGGGGCACTGAAGCTTTCTTT. Encoded protein: CASSSPGGTEAFF. The chain links TRBV3-1 (or the pseudogene TRBV3-2) to TRBJ1-1; TRBD1 matches 7 bases. The germline V gene encodes CDR1 LGHDT and CDR2 YNNKEL (reference sequence). The length of the CDR3 is 13 residues. V gave up 5 bases and J gave up 4 bases; unmatched junction bases: 4.

This sequence joins TRBV29-1 and TRBJ2-1; D perhaps matches TRBD2 (7 bases). Trimming cost V 4 bases and J 7 bases, with 14 bases left between them. CDR1 and CDR2 (germline): SQVTM, ANQGSEA. The CDR3 runs 13 residues. The CDR3 sequence is CSVAGGPGNEQFF. In DNA, the CDR3 is TGCAGCGTTGCCGGGGGGCCAGGGAATGAGCAGTTCTTC.

The chain uses TRBV6-5 and TRBJ2-2; 9 bases fit TRBD2. From germline, CDR1 is MNHEY and CDR2 SVGAGI. With 4 bases clipped from V and 7 bases from J, the junction kept 7 bases outside the gene matches. The CDR3 loop spans 15 amino acids. The CDR3 region is CASSFPRGGVGELFF. CDR3 coding DNA: TGTGCCAGCAGTTTCCCGCGGGGGGGCGTCGGGGAGCTGTTTTTT.

V usage is TRBV7-2 and J usage is TRBJ1-5; the D is unclear. The V gene's germline CDR1 is SGHTA and CDR2 FQGNSA. This CDR3 is built from 12 residues. Trimming took off 5 bases at V and 3 bases at J, with 5 bases between the two ends. CDR3 in DNA: TGTGCCAGCAGCCAGTTCAATCAGCCCCAGCATTTT. Its translation is CASSQFNQPQHF.

CDR3 amino acids: CASSLVGSTVSFQETQYF. CDR3 bases: TGCGCCAGCAGCTTGGTCGGGAGTACCGTGTCATTTCAAGAGACCCAGTACTTC. The chain carries TRBV5-1 and TRBJ2-5, with a weak D call TRBD2 (6 bases). Per the germline V gene, CDR1 is SGHRS and CDR2 is YFSETQ. Trimming cost V 0 bases and J 2 bases, with 20 bases left between them. This CDR3 has 18 amino acids.

This chain links TRBV6-5 with TRBJ1-6; possibly TRBD1 for D (5 bases). The V end lost 11 bases, the J end lost 9 bases, and 17 bases lay between the germline ends. CDR3 length: 13 residues. From germline, CDR1 is MNHEY and CDR2 SVGAGI. CDR3 in DNA: TGTGCCTCCCAGCAGGGAGGCGGTTCACCCCTCCACTTT. It translates to CASQQGGGSPLHF.